This T cell receptor beta chain was observed in a study of control samples from healthy donors and cancer patients. The CDR3 runs to 12 residues. The germline V gene encodes CDR1 MGHDK and CDR2 SYGVNS. V was clipped by 8 bases and J by 7 bases, with 12 bases between them. Only in-frame clones appear in the TCRdb table, and some are missing; sequencing was by immunoSEQ multiplex PCR. The data show some 87,000 clones, roughly 89% seen once. The sequenced sample was blood. This clonotype was sampled from a young man in good health. The rearrangement uses TRBV25-1 and TRBJ1-5; possible D gene TRBD1, 6 bases. The CDR3 loop is CASQQGTQPQHF. CDR3 coding DNA: TGTGCCAGCCAACAGGGTACGCAGCCCCAGCATTTT.